This is a list of T cell receptor beta chains from one sample in a study of T cells after yellow fever vaccination. TCRdb re-called the 5' RACE reads with MiXCR, one entry per CDR3 protein. The data hold hundreds of thousands of distinct CDR3 sequences, with roughly 12% observed a single time. Sequences were derived from PBMCs, sampled on the day of the yellow fever booster vaccination. All receptors derive from a man in his thirties or forties who received the YFV17D yellow fever vaccine. Both conserved end residues are part of each CDR3. Each record gives: V gene, clone size, J gene, D gene, CDR3 protein, CDR3 DNA. D genes are given only for firm matches. Expanded clones get a size class; other rows say once, few or many, or leave the size out.

>TRBV7-9|-|TRBJ2-1|TRBD2
CASSGLVSLAGDDEQFF
TGTGCCAGCAGCGGCCTTGTGAGTCTAGCGGGAGACGATGAGCAGTTCTTC
>TRBV6-1|-|TRBJ2-1|-
CASTRRSSYNEQFF
TGTGCCAGCACCCGACGGAGCTCCTACAATGAGCAGTTCTTC
>TRBV11-2|few|TRBJ2-3|-
CASSPGLLDTQYF
TGTGCCAGCAGCCCCGGACTCTTAGATACGCAGTATTTT
>TRBV20-1|few|TRBJ1-2|-
CSAWDGDNYGYTF
TGCAGTGCTTGGGACGGCGATAACTATGGCTACACCTTC
>TRBV12-3/TRBV12-4|few|TRBJ2-1|-
CASSLVAASEQFF
TGTGCCAGCAGTTTAGTGGCAGCGTCTGAGCAGTTCTTC
>TRBV4-1|-|TRBJ1-6|-
CASSQDYTYSPLHF
TGCGCCAGCAGCCAAGATTATACTTACTCACCCCTCCACTTT
>TRBV5-1|-|TRBJ1-1|-
CASSLDRYDTEAFF
TGCGCCAGCAGCTTGGACAGGTACGACACTGAAGCTTTCTTT
>TRBV6-5|-|TRBJ2-1|TRBD2
CASSYTAGRSNEQFF
TGTGCCAGCAGTTACACAGCGGGGCGAAGCAATGAGCAGTTCTTC
>TRBV29-1|few|TRBJ2-3|-
CSAPLAGRFGDTQYF
TGCAGCGCCCCTTTGGCTGGCAGGTTTGGAGATACGCAGTATTTT
>TRBV5-6|-|TRBJ2-5|-
CASSLGSVVQETQYF
TGTGCCAGCAGCCTTGGGTCCGTGGTTCAAGAGACCCAGTACTTC
>TRBV12-3/TRBV12-4|-|TRBJ2-2|-
CASSPDSPVGELFF
TGTGCCAGCAGTCCGGACAGTCCTGTCGGGGAGCTGTTTTTT
>TRBV29-1|-|TRBJ2-7|-
CSGTGLYSYEQYF
TGCAGCGGAACGGGACTTTACTCCTACGAGCAGTACTTC
>TRBV5-1|many|TRBJ2-7|TRBD2
CASSPSGGGYEQYF
TGCGCCAGCAGCCCTTCGGGGGGGGGCTACGAGCAGTACTTC
>TRBV27|few|TRBJ2-1|TRBD2
CASSSQREGHIEQFF
TGTGCCAGCAGTTCCCAGCGGGAGGGTCATATTGAGCAGTTCTTC
>TRBV19|-|TRBJ2-7|-
CASSTFGDEQYF
TGTGCCAGTAGTACCTTTGGGGACGAGCAGTACTTC
>TRBV7-2|many|TRBJ1-5|TRBD1
CASSPTGGNQPQHF
TGCGCCAGCAGCCCGACAGGGGGAAATCAGCCCCAGCATTTT
>TRBV20-1|-|TRBJ2-1|TRBD1
CSTGQYNEQFF
TGCAGCACGGGACAGTACAATGAGCAGTTCTTC
>TRBV6-1|few|TRBJ2-3|-
CASRPGLYTDTQYF
TGTGCCAGCAGACCGGGACTGTACACAGATACGCAGTATTTT
>TRBV7-2|-|TRBJ2-1|-
CASSPSPRDGYEQFF
TGTGCCAGCAGCCCTAGCCCCCGAGACGGCTATGAGCAGTTCTTC
>TRBV30|-|TRBJ2-1|TRBD2
CAWSDPGLAGRFF
TGTGCCTGGAGTGACCCCGGGTTAGCGGGACGGTTCTTC
>TRBV30|few|TRBJ2-3|TRBD2
CAWRDRGGTQYF
TGTGCCTGGAGAGATCGGGGGGGTACGCAGTATTTT
>TRBV2|few|TRBJ1-2|TRBD1
CASSLDRTIYGYTF
TGTGCCAGCAGCCTGGACAGGACGATCTATGGCTACACCTTC
>TRBV5-4|few|TRBJ2-5|-
CASSFPDSQETQYF
TGTGCCAGCAGCTTCCCCGACAGCCAAGAGACCCAGTACTTC
>TRBV10-3|-|TRBJ1-4|-
CAISPTGGYGEKLFF
TGTGCCATCAGTCCGACAGGAGGCTATGGGGAAAAACTGTTTTTT
>TRBV5-1|-|TRBJ2-5|TRBD1
CASRQTGSETQYF
TGCGCCAGCAGACAGACAGGGAGTGAGACCCAGTACTTC
>TRBV18|-|TRBJ1-5|-
CASSNRVNQPQHF
TGTGCCAGCTCCAACAGGGTTAATCAGCCCCAGCATTTT
>TRBV7-9|-|TRBJ2-7|-
CASTPGGVDEQYF
TGTGCCAGCACCCCGGGGGGCGTCGACGAGCAGTACTTC